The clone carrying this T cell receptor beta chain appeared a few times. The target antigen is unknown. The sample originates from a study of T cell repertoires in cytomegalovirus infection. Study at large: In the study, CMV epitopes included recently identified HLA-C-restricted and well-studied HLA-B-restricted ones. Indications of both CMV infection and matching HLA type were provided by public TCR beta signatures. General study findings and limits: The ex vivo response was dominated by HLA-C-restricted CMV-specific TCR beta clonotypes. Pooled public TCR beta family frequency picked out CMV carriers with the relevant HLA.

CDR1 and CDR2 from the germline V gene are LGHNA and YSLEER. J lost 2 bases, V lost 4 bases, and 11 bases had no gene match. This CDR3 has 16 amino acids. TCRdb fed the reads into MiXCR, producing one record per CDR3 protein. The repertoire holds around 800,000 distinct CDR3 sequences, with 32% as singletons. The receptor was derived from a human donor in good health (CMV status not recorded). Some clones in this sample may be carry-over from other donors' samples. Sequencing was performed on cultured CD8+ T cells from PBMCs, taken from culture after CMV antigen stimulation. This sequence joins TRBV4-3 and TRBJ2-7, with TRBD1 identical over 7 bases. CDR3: CASSRRSGQATYEQYV. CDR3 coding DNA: TGCGCCAGCAGCCGACGGAGCGGACAGGCTACCTACGAGCAGTACGTC.